These 29 T cell receptor beta chains were sequenced from one sample in a study of cytomegalovirus exposure and HLA in healthy donors. With 60 Vbeta and 13 Jbeta primers, the PCR was carried out. Libraries were prepared by immunoSEQ multiplex PCR; TCRdb keeps only in-frame clonotypes and omits some of them. The table lists just over 150,000 clones, around 80% of them singletons. The specimen was PBMCs. These receptors were obtained from a man between 45 and 60 years old in good health and CMV-seropositive.

The V call is TRBV4-2, the J call TRBJ2-1; D is ambiguous. The ends were cut back, 0 bases at V and 4 bases at J, with 7 bases in the middle. CDR3 length: 14 residues. The germline CDR1 and CDR2 sequences are LGHNA and YNFKEQ. This chain's CDR3 is CASSQENGYNEQFF. DNA of the CDR3: TGTGCCAGCAGCCAAGAGAACGGTTACAATGAGCAGTTCTTC.

This chain connects TRBV27 to TRBJ1-1; D unresolved. The CDR3 has 13 residues. CDR1 MNHEY and CDR2 SMNVEV come from the germline V gene (reference sequence). V lost 6 bases to trimming and J lost 1 base, with 9 bases between them. The CDR3 loop reads CASSLSTNTEAFF. CDR3 DNA: TGTGCCAGCAGCCTAAGCACGAACACTGAAGCTTTCTTT.

The count of this clone is one. CDR3 residues: CATSRGSRGEDTQYF. DNA for the CDR3: TGTGCCACCAGCAGAGGTAGCCGGGGGGAGGATACGCAGTATTTT. The chain combines TRBV15 with TRBJ2-3; TRBD2 agrees at 7 bases. Germline V lookup: CDR1 LNHNV, CDR2 YYDKDF (reference sequence). Trimming took 1 base from V and 6 from J; bases not matched to a gene: 7. There are 15 residues in the CDR3.

The chain recombines TRBV27 with TRBJ2-1; 10 bases line up with TRBD1. The CDR3 is 15 amino acids. The V gene's germline CDR1 is MNHEY and CDR2 SMNVEV (reference sequence). Trimming removed 6 bases from V and 4 bases from J; junction bases left unmatched: 6. DNA of the CDR3: TGTGCCAGCAGCCCGACAGGGGGCTCTTACAATGAGCAGTTCTTC. It yields the protein CASSPTGGSYNEQFF.

This chain uses TRBV27 with TRBJ2-7, with TRBD1 matching over 7 bases. There are 13 residues in the CDR3. Germline V lookup: CDR1 MNHEY, CDR2 SMNVEV (reference sequence). The V segment lost 5 bases and the J segment 3 bases; nucleotides outside the gene matches: 4. The CDR3, as DNA: TGTGCCAGCAGTGACCGGGACAGCTACGAGCAGTACTTC. It encodes CASSDRDSYEQYF.

This rearrangement joins TRBV15 to TRBJ1-5, with D uncertain. This CDR3 contains 16 residues. Germline V gene lookup returns CDR1 LNHNV and CDR2 YYDKDF (reference sequence). V lost 0 bases to trimming and J lost 2 bases, with 11 bases between them. DNA for the CDR3: TGTGCCACCAGCAGAGATTCGTCTTCGGGCAATCAGCCCCAGCATTTT. It specifies CATSRDSSSGNQPQHF.

This sequence joins TRBV10-1 and TRBJ1-5, with D maybe TRBD1 (5 bases). The V gene's germline CDR1 is WNHNN and CDR2 SYGVQD (reference sequence). This CDR3 has 16 amino acids. The V end was cut by 4 bases, the J end by 2 bases, with 15 bases between. CDR3 sequence: CASSAVDTGRNQPQHF. The CDR3, as DNA: TGCGCCAGCAGTGCTGTGGATACAGGCCGCAATCAGCCCCAGCATTTT.

The rearrangement uses TRBV5-4 and TRBJ2-1; 7 bases are a match to TRBD1. Germline assignment: CDR1 SGHNT and CDR2 YYREEE (reference sequence). This CDR3 spans 16 amino acids. Unmatched junction bases numbered 8, after V lost 0 bases and J lost 5 bases. This chain's CDR3 is CASSLGRQGLNNEQFF. CDR3 nucleotide sequence: TGTGCCAGCAGCTTGGGACGACAGGGTCTAAACAATGAGCAGTTCTTC.

This chain uses TRBV1 with TRBJ2-1; the D call TRBD2 from the table was never checked on the DNA. TRBV1 is recorded as a pseudogene. There are 17 residues in the CDR3. The CDR3 sequence is CTSSLGETSGGGDEQFF. CDR3 nucleotides: TGCACCAGCAGCCTGGGGGAGACTAGCGGGGGAGGGGATGAGCAGTTCTTC.

This rearrangement joins TRBV18 to TRBJ2-6; D is perhaps TRBD2 (5 bases). Looked up from germline, CDR1 is KGHSH and CDR2 is LQKENI. This CDR3 comprises 14 residues. Trimming pared 8 bases from V and 0 bases from J, leaving 8 bases between. The CDR3 here is CASARDSGANVLTF. The CDR3 DNA reads TGTGCCAGCGCCCGGGACTCTGGGGCCAACGTCCTGACTTTC.

This clone was seen a single time. The chain employs TRBV5-1 and TRBJ2-1; TRBD2 agrees at 12 bases. Germline CDR1 and CDR2: SGHRS and YFSETQ. Trimming cost V 4 bases and J 4 bases; bases outside gene matches: 3. This CDR3 spans 15 amino acids. The chain's CDR3 is CASSPGLAGYNEQFF. CDR3 nucleotides: TGCGCCAGCAGCCCAGGACTAGCGGGGTACAATGAGCAGTTCTTC.

The rearrangement joins TRBV21-1 to TRBJ2-4; TRBD1 reflects the table's D call only, with no check against the DNA. TRBV21-1 is a documented pseudogene. This CDR3 is 15 amino acids long. The CDR3, as DNA: TGTGCCAGCAGTTCAAGACAGGGTGCCAAAAACATTCAGTACTTC. This gives the protein CASSSRQGAKNIQYF.

This rearrangement joins TRBV18 to TRBJ1-1; 7 bases are a match to TRBD1. Germline CDR1 is KGHSH and CDR2 is LQKENI. The CDR3 is 13 residues long. V was pared by 6 bases and J by 4 bases, with 5 bases of the junction left unmatched. The CDR3 region has the DNA TGTGCCAGCTCCTCAGGGGGATTCACTGAAGCTTTCTTT. This gives the protein CASSSGGFTEAFF.

The rearrangement joins TRBV27 to TRBJ2-1, with TRBD2 matching over 7 bases. The CDR3 is 16 amino acids. V was clipped by 3 bases and J by 0 bases; unmatched bases: 5. The germline V gene encodes CDR1 MNHEY and CDR2 SMNVEV (reference sequence). CDR3 residues: CASSFLGGSSYNEQFF. CDR3 nucleotides: TGTGCCAGCAGTTTCCTCGGGGGGAGCTCCTACAATGAGCAGTTCTTC.

The chain links TRBV5-6 to TRBJ1-2; 7 bases map to TRBD1. CDR1 and CDR2 (germline): SGHDT, YYEEEE. This CDR3 is 14 amino acids long. Trimming took 1 base from V and 7 from J; bases not matched to a gene: 7. In nucleotides, the CDR3 is TGTGCCAGCAGCTTGAGACAGGGATTCGTTGGCTACACCTTC. The encoded protein is CASSLRQGFVGYTF.

J is TRBJ2-7 and V is TRBV7-5; TRBD1 was called by the table and not checked on the DNA. TRBV7-5 is a known pseudogene. The CDR3 is 14 amino acids. This CDR3 reads CARSLGQGNYEQYF. In DNA form, the CDR3 reads TGTGCCAGAAGCTTAGGGCAGGGTAACTACGAGCAGTACTTC.

Of note for this clone: A read error may account for a junction end that differs from germline. Other DNA sequences in this sample translate to the same CDR3. The gene calls are TRBV5-1 and TRBJ2-4; TRBD2 might be the D (7 bases). The CDR3 totals 14 residues. The germline gives CDR1 SGHRS, CDR2 YFSETQ. The CDR3: CASSPRGGGGFQYF. CDR3 DNA: TGCGCTAGCAGCCCCAGAGGGGGGGGCGGATTTCAGTACTTC.

The chain couples TRBV5-6 to TRBJ2-2, with D possibly being TRBD1 (6 bases). CDR3 length equals 17 residues. The germline V and J ends were trimmed by 2 bases and 4 bases, with 18 bases remaining between them. Germline lookup yields CDR1 SGHDT and CDR2 YYEEEE. The CDR3, as DNA: TGTGCCAGCAGCTTCAAACTACAGGGTCGCGGCACCGGGGAGCTGTTTTTT. Amino acid sequence: CASSFKLQGRGTGELFF.

J is TRBJ1-2 and V is TRBV5-5; possibly TRBD1 for D (6 bases). Germline V gene lookup returns CDR1 SGHKS and CDR2 YYEKEE (reference sequence). V was cut by 1 base and J by 6 bases, with 13 bases left in between. The CDR3 contains 14 residues. CDR3: CASSLTGKLDGYTF. CDR3 in DNA: TGTGCCAGCAGCTTGACAGGGAAGTTGGATGGCTACACCTTC. Filled out from reference TRBV5-5 and TRBJ1-2, the complete variable domain reads DAGVTQSPTHLIKTRGQQVTLRCSPISGHKSVSWYQQVLGQGPQFIFQYYEKEERGRGNFPDRFSARQFPNYSSELNVNALLLGDSALYLCASSLTGKLDGYTFGSGTRLTVV.

The V and J genes are TRBV11-3 and TRBJ2-5, with TRBD2 matching 13 bases. Germline lookup yields CDR1 SGHNT and CDR2 YENEEA. V gave up 4 bases and J gave up 4 bases; unmatched junction bases: 6. The CDR3 runs to 16 residues. The CDR3 reads CASSSPGTSGTETQYF. The CDR3 DNA is TGTGCCAGCAGCTCCCCAGGGACTAGCGGGACAGAGACCCAGTACTTC. Looking up the rest from reference TRBV11-3 and TRBJ2-5 gives the full variable domain: EAGVVQSPRYKIIEKKQPVAFWCNPISGHNTLYWYLQNLGQGPELLIRYENEEAVDDSQLPKDRFSAERLKGVDSTLKIQPAELGDSAVYLCASSSPGTSGTETQYFGPGTRLLVL.

The J gene is TRBJ1-1, the V gene TRBV7-9; no clear D. The CDR3 runs to 13 residues. V was clipped by 5 bases and J by 1 base, with 8 bases between them. The germline V gene encodes CDR1 SEHNR and CDR2 FQNEAQ (reference sequence). CDR3 sequence: CASSQLWNTEAFF. In DNA form, the CDR3 reads TGTGCCAGCAGCCAACTTTGGAACACTGAAGCTTTCTTT.

V is TRBV19 and J is TRBJ1-6, with D hard to call. Germline CDR1 LNHDA, CDR2 SQIVND (reference sequence). The CDR3 runs 14 residues. V was cut by 6 bases and J by 7 bases, with 13 bases left in between. The CDR3 region is CASSPLLLNSPLHF. CDR3 DNA sequence: TGTGCCAGTAGCCCACTTCTTCTGAATTCACCCCTCCACTTT.

The chain carries TRBV29-1 and TRBJ2-7; a possible D gene is TRBD2 (6 bases). Germline CDR1 reads SQVTM; CDR2 reads ANQGSEA. Trimming took off 5 bases at V and 6 bases at J, with 20 bases between the two ends. The CDR3 extends over 14 amino acids. CDR3 nucleotide sequence: TGCAGCGTTTCCAGGCCCCAAGTGGGAGGCGAGCAGTACTTC. This gives the protein CSVSRPQVGGEQYF.

The J gene is TRBJ1-1, the V gene TRBV5-3, with D possibly matching TRBD1 (6 bases). TRBV5-3 has ORF status, its function being uncertain. Trimming pared 4 bases from V and 0 bases from J, leaving 10 bases between. This CDR3 has 14 residues. The CDR3 spells CARSRQAMNTEAFF. The DNA of the CDR3 is TGTGCCAGAAGCCGACAGGCGATGAACACTGAAGCTTTCTTT.

The chain links TRBV29-1 to TRBJ2-5; a possible D gene is TRBD1 (5 bases). Per germline, CDR1 SQVTM and CDR2 ANQGSEA. The CDR3 consists of 12 residues. V lost 4 bases, J lost 3 bases, and 9 bases lay in between. The CDR3 protein is CSVGQSEETQYF. The CDR3 DNA sequence: TGCAGCGTTGGACAGAGTGAAGAGACCCAGTACTTC.

CDR3 in DNA: TGTGCCAGCAGCTTGGTGACGGACAGGGAAAAGCCCCAGCATTTT. Encoded protein: CASSLVTDREKPQHF. The chain combines TRBV5-5 with TRBJ1-5; 8 nucleotides line up with TRBD1. V was pared by 0 bases and J by 8 bases, with 7 bases of the junction left unmatched. The CDR3 spans 15 residues. Germline V gives CDR1 SGHKS, CDR2 YYEKEE (reference sequence).

The chain links TRBV29-1 to TRBJ1-1; TRBD1 aligns across 7 bases. Germline CDR1 and CDR2: SQVTM and ANQGSEA. Germline trimming cut 6 bases from V and 0 bases from J; bases unmatched to any gene: 7. The CDR3 loop spans 14 amino acids. CDR3 protein: CSVRRDSLNTEAFF. CDR3 nucleotide sequence: TGCAGCGTCAGGAGGGACAGTCTGAACACTGAAGCTTTCTTT.

This chain links TRBV4-1 with TRBJ1-1; D might be TRBD1 (6 bases). The CDR3 length is 18 residues. CDR1 is MGHRA and CDR2 is YSYEKL in the germline V gene. With 0 bases removed from V and 0 bases from J, the gap between germline ends came to 17 bases. The CDR3 spells CASSQDGGRGNMNTEAFF. The CDR3 DNA follows: TGCGCCAGCAGCCAAGATGGTGGCAGGGGAAACATGAACACTGAAGCTTTCTTT.

CDR3 bases: TGTGCCAGCAGCTTTTCCCTGACAAGGGGGGAGCTGTTTTTT. This gives the protein CASSFSLTRGELFF. The V and J genes are TRBV5-6 and TRBJ2-2; no clear D. CDR1 and CDR2 (germline): SGHDT, YYEEEE. Trimming cost V 2 bases and J 8 bases, with 13 bases left between them. The CDR3 spans 14 residues.